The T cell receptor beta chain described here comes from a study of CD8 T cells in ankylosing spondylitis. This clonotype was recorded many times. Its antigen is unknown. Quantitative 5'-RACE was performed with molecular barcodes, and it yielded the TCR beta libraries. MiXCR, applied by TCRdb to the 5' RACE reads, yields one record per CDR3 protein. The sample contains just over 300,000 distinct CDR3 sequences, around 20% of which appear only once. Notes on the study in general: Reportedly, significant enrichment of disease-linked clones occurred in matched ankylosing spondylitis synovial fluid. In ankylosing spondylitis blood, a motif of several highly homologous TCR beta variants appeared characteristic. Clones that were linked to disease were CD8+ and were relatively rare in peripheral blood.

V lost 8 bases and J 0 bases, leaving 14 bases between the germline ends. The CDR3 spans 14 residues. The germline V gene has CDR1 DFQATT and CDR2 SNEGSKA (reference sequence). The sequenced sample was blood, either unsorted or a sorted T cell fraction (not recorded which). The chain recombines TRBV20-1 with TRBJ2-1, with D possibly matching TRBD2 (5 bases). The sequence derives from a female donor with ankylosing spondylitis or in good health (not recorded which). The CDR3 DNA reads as TGCAGTCTCGTAGCGTACAACTCCTACAATGAGCAGTTCTTC. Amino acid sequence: CSLVAYNSYNEQFF.